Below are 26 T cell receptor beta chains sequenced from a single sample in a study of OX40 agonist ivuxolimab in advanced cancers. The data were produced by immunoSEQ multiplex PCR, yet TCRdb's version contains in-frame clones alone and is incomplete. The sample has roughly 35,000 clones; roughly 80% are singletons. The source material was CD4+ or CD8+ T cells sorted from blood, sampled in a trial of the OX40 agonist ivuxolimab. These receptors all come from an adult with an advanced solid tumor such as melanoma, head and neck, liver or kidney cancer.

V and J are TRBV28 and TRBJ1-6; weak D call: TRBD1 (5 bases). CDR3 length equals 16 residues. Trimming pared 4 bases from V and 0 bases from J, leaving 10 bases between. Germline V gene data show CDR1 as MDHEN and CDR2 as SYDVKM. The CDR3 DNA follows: TGTGCCAGCAGTTCCGGGGGGGGCTCCTATAATTCACCCCTCCACTTT. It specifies CASSSGGGSYNSPLHF. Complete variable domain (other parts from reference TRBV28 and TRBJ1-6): DVKVTQSSRYLVKRTGEKVFLECVQDMDHENMFWYRQDPGLGLRLIYFSYDVKMKEKGDIPEGYSVSREKKERFSLILESASTNQTSMYLCASSSGGGSYNSPLHFGNGTRLTVT.

The CDR3 spells CASSRDISNYGYTF. The CDR3 DNA follows: TGTGCCAGCAGCCGGGACATTTCTAACTATGGCTACACCTTC. The chain has TRBV14 and TRBJ1-2, with D maybe TRBD1 (6 bases). Germline V CDR1 and CDR2: SGHDN, FVKESK. Trimming took 4 bases from V and 0 from J, leaving 9 bases between them. The CDR3 contains 14 residues.

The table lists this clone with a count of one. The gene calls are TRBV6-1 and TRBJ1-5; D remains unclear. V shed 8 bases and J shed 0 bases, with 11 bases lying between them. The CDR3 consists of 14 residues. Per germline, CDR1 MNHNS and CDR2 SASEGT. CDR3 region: CASLKPGSNQPQHF. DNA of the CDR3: TGTGCCAGCTTGAAGCCAGGTAGCAATCAGCCCCAGCATTTT.

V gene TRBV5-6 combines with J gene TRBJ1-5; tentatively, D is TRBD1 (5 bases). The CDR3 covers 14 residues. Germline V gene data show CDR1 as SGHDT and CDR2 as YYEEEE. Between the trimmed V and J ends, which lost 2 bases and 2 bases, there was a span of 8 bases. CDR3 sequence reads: CASSLTGGNQPQHF. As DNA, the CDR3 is TGTGCCAGCAGCTTAACAGGAGGCAATCAGCCCCAGCATTTT. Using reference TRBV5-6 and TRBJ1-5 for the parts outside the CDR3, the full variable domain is DAGVTQSPTHLIKTRGQQVTLRCSPKSGHDTVSWYQQALGQGPQFIFQYYEEEERQRGNFPDRFSGHQFPNYSSELNVNALLLGDSALYLCASSLTGGNQPQHFGDGTRLSIL.

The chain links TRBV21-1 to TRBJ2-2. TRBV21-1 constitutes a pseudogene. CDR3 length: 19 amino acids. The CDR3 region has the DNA TGTGCCAGCAGCAAATTGGGACCCGTACCGGGACGTAACACCGGGGAGCTGTTTTTT. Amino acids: CASSKLGPVPGRNTGELFF.

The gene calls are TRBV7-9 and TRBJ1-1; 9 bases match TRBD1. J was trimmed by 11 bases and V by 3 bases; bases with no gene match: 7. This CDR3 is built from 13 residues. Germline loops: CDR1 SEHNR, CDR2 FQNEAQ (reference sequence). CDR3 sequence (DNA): TGTGCCAGCAGCTTGGCGGGACAGGGTGACGCTTTCTTT. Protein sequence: CASSLAGQGDAFF.

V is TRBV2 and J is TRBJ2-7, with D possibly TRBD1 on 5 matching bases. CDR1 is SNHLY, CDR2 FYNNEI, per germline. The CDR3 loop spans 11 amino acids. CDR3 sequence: CAQGNSYEQYF. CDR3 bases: TGTGCTCAGGGAAACTCCTACGAGCAGTACTTC.

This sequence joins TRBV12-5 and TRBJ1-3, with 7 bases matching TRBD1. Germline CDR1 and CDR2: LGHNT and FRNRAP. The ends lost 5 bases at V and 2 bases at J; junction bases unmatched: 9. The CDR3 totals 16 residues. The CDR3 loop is CASGPGQTGTGNTIYF. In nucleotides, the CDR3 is TGTGCTAGTGGTCCTGGACAGACAGGGACTGGAAACACCATATATTTT.

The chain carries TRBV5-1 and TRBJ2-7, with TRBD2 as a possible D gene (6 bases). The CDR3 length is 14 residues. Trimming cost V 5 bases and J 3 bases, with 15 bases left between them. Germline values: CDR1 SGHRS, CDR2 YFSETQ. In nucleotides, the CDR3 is TGCGCCAGCAGTGACGGGGGTTCCTACTACGAGCAGTACTTC. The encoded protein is CASSDGGSYYEQYF.

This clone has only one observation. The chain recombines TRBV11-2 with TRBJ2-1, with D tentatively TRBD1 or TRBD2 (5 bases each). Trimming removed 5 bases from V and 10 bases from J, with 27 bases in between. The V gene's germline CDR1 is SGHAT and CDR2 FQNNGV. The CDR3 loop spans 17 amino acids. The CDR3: CASSPISPHGSWGEQFF. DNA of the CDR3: TGTGCCAGCAGCCCCATATCTCCCCACGGTTCATGGGGGGAGCAGTTCTTC.

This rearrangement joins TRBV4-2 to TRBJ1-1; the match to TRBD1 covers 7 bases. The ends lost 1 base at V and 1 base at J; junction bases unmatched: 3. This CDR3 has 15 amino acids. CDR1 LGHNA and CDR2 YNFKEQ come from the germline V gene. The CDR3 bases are TGTGCCAGCAGCCAAGTTTACAGGGGGAACACTGAAGCTTTCTTT. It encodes CASSQVYRGNTEAFF.

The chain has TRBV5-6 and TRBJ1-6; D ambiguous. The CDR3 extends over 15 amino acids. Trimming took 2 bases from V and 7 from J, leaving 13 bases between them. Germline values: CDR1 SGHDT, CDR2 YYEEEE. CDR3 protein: CASSFFRTVNSPLHF. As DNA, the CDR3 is TGTGCCAGCAGCTTCTTCAGGACCGTAAATTCACCCCTCCACTTT. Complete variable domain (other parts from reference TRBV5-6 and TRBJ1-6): DAGVTQSPTHLIKTRGQQVTLRCSPKSGHDTVSWYQQALGQGPQFIFQYYEEEERQRGNFPDRFSGHQFPNYSSELNVNALLLGDSALYLCASSFFRTVNSPLHFGNGTRLTVT.

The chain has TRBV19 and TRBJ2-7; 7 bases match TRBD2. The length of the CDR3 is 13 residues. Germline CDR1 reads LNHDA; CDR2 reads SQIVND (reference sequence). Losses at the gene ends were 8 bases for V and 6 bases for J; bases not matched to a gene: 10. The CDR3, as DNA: TGTGCCAGTTCCATCGGGGGGAGGGCCGAGCAGTACTTC. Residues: CASSIGGRAEQYF.

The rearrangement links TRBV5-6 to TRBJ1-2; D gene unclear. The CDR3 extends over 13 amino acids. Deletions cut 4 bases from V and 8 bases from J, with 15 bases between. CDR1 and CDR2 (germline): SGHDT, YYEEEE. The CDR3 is CASSPEWVSGYTF. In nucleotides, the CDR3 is TGTGCCAGCAGCCCCGAGTGGGTAAGCGGCTACACCTTC. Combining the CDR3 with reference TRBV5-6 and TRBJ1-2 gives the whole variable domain DAGVTQSPTHLIKTRGQQVTLRCSPKSGHDTVSWYQQALGQGPQFIFQYYEEEERQRGNFPDRFSGHQFPNYSSELNVNALLLGDSALYLCASSPEWVSGYTFGSGTRLTVV.

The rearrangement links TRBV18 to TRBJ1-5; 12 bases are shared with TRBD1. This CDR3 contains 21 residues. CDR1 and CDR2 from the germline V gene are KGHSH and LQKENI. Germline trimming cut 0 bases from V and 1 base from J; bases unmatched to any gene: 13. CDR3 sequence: CASSPPPGDRGQGGSNQPQHF. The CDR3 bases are TGTGCCAGCTCACCACCGCCCGGGGACAGGGGGCAGGGAGGCAGCAATCAGCCCCAGCATTTT.

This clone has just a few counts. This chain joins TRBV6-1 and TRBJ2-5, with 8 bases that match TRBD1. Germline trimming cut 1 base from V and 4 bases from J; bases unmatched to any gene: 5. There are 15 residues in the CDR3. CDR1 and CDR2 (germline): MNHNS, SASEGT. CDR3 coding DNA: TGTGCCAGCAGTGAAGGGCCAGGGGGCACAGAGACCCAGTACTTC. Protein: CASSEGPGGTETQYF.

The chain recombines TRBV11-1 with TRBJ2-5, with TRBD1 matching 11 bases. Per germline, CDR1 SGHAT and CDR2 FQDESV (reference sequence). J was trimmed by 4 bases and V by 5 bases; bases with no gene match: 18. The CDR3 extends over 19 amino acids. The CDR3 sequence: CASSQSAGTGGSVGETQYF. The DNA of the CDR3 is TGTGCCAGCAGCCAATCCGCCGGGACAGGGGGATCGGTGGGAGAGACCCAGTACTTC. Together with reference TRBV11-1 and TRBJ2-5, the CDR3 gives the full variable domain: EAEVAQSPRYKITEKSQAVAFWCDPISGHATLYWYRQILGQGPELLVQFQDESVVDDSQLPKDRFSAERLKGVDSTLKIQPAELGDSAMYLCASSQSAGTGGSVGETQYFGPGTRLLVL.

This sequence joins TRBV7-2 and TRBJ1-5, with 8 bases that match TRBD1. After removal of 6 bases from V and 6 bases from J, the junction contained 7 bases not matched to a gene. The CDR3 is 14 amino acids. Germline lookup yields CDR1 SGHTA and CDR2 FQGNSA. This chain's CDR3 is CASRHRTGSQPQHF. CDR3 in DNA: TGTGCCAGCAGACACCGGACAGGGAGTCAGCCCCAGCATTTT.

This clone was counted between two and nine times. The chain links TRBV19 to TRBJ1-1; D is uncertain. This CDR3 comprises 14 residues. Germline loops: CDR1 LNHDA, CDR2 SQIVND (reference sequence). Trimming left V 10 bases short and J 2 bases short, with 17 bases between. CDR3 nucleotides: TGTGCCACCCAAACTGGGCAGGCAAACACTGAAGCTTTCTTT. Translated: CATQTGQANTEAFF.

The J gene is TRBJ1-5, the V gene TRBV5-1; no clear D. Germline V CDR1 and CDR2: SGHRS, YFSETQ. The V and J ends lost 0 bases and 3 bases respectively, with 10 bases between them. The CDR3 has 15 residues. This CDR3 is CASSLGWENNQPQHF. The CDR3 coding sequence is TGCGCCAGCAGCTTGGGATGGGAAAACAATCAGCCCCAGCATTTT.

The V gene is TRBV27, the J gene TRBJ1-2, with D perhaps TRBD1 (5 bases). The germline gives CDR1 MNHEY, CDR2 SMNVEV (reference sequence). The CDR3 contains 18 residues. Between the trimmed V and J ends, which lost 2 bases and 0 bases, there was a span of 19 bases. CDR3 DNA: TGTGCCAGCAGTTTAGTAGGGGCAGCGGCGCTGGCTAACTATGGCTACACCTTC. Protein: CASSLVGAAALANYGYTF.

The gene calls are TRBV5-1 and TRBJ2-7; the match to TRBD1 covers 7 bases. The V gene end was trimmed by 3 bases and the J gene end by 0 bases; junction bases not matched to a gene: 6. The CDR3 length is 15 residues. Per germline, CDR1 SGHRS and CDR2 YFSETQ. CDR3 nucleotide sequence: TGCGCCAGCAGCTCGGGACAGTCGAGCTCCTACGAGCAGTACTTC. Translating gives CASSSGQSSSYEQYF.

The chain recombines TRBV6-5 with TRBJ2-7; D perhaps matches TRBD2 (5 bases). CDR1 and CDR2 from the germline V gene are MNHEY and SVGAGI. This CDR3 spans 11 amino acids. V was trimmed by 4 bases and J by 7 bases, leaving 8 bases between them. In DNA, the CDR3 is TGTGCCAGCAGTTCAGGACTGGAGCAGTACTTC. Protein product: CASSSGLEQYF.

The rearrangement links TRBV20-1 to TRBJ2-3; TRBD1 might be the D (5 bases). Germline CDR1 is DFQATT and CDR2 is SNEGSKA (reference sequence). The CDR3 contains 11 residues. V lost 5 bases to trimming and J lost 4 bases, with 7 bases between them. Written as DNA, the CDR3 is TGCAGTGCTCAGACAGCAGATACGCAGTATTTT. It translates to CSAQTADTQYF.

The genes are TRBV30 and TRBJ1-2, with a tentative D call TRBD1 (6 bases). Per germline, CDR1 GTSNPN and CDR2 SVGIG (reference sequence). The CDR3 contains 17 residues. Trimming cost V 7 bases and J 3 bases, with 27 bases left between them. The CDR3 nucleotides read TGTGCCTCCCCCCCCGGGACACCAGTTGGGGTGGACTATGGCTACACCTTC. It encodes CASPPGTPVGVDYGYTF.

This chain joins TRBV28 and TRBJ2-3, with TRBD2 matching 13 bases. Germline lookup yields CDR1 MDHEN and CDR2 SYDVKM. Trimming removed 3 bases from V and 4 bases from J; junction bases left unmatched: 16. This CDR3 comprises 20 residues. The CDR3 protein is CASSFALAGGPGGGPDTQYF. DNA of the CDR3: TGTGCCAGCAGTTTTGCACTAGCGGGGGGGCCAGGTGGTGGTCCAGATACGCAGTATTTT.